This TCR beta chain was sequenced in a study of stem cell transplantation in POMP-related autoinflammatory disease. As for the study in general: Before transplant, CD4+ T cells skewed naive and CD8+ proportions were low.

PRAID combined immunodeficiency and autoinflammation. Sequencing used immunoSEQ multiplex PCR; TCRdb keeps in-frame clones, though not all of them. The profile shows 9,900 or so clones, more than 75% of them singletons. As for this clone: Its antigen is currently unknown.

Notes on the study in general: PRAID patients trended toward lower TRB diversity and higher clonality in all analyzed T-cell subsets.

The receptor was isolated from a human patient with POMP-related autoinflammation and immune dysregulation (PRAID). The T cells may partly be graft donor cells. Source: CD4+ T cells from PBMCs, taken after stem cell transplantation.

CDR3 in DNA: TGCGCCAGCAGCTCGGGACTAGCGGGTGTAGTCGAGCAGTACTTC. It translates to CASSSGLAGVVEQYF. The chain is built from TRBV5-1 and TRBJ2-7, with 12 positions matching TRBD2. The CDR3 runs 15 residues. V was clipped by 3 bases and J by 6 bases; unmatched bases: 7. Germline V gives CDR1 SGHRS, CDR2 YFSETQ.